Listed below are T cell receptor beta chains from one sample, sequenced in a study of blood T cell repertoires in COVID-19. Data came from immunoSEQ multiplex PCR; TCRdb stores just in-frame clones and leaves some out. The profile shows about 260,000 clones, around 87% of them singletons. Sequencing was done on a sample of peripheral blood. Receptor source: a woman between 50 and 59 years old with acute or convalescent COVID-19. Each CDR3 is given with its conserved first and last residue. D genes are given only for firm matches. Clone size, where shown, is once, few, many, or a class for clones that have expanded.

>TRBV28|TRBJ2-7|TRBD2|once
CASSLVGSGRNGEQYF
TGTGCCAGCAGTTTAGTGGGTAGCGGGAGGAATGGAGAGCAGTACTTC
>TRBV9|TRBJ2-7|TRBD2|.
CASSVGGSDYEQYF
TGTGCCAGCAGCGTAGGCGGGAGTGACTACGAGCAGTACTTC
>TRBV10-3|TRBJ2-3|TRBD2|.
CAISELGTSGNTDTQYF
TGTGCCATCAGTGAGTTGGGGACTAGTGGCAACACAGATACGCAGTATTTT
>TRBV4-1|TRBJ2-7|.|.
CASSPDRRLGRGYEQYF
TGCGCCAGCAGCCCTGATCGGAGACTAGGTAGAGGCTACGAGCAGTACTTC
>TRBV6-5|TRBJ2-3|TRBD2|.
CASSAGGPGDTQYF
TGTGCCAGCAGCGCGGGAGGGCCGGGAGATACGCAGTATTTT
>TRBV7-2|TRBJ2-1|.|.
CASSLGASTLNEQFF
TGTGCCAGCAGCTTAGGGGCTAGCACTCTCAATGAGCAGTTCTTC
>TRBV9|TRBJ1-2|.|.
CASSAFAGLNYGYTF
TGTGCCAGCAGCGCCTTTGCGGGCCTTAACTATGGCTACACCTTC
>TRBV27|TRBJ1-1|.|.
CASSLQRTTNTEAFF
TGTGCCAGCAGTTTACAACGGACAACGAACACTGAAGCTTTCTTT
>TRBV4-1|TRBJ2-7|TRBD1|.
CASSQVRDSSYEQYF
TGCGCCAGCAGCCAAGTCCGGGACAGCTCCTACGAGCAGTACTTC
>TRBV27|TRBJ1-5|.|.
CASSQPTGHYSNQPQHF
TGTGCCAGCAGTCAACCCACGGGACACTATAGCAATCAGCCCCAGCATTTT
>TRBV20-1|TRBJ1-2|TRBD1|.
CSATDRAGVSNYGYTF
TGCAGTGCTACTGACAGGGCGGGAGTTTCTAACTATGGCTACACCTTC
>TRBV5-1|TRBJ1-2|.|.
CASSLVGRDGYTF
TGCGCCAGCAGCTTGGTAGGGAGGGATGGCTACACCTTC
>TRBV30|TRBJ1-5|TRBD1|once
CALGTGGGQPQHF
TGTGCCCTAGGAACAGGGGGTGGGCAGCCCCAGCATTTT
>TRBV28|TRBJ1-5|.|.
CASSLLNQPQHF
TGTGCCAGCAGTTTACTCAATCAGCCCCAGCATTTT
>TRBV30|TRBJ1-2|.|.
CAWSSPPNYGYTF
TGTGCCTGGAGTTCTCCCCCGAACTATGGCTACACCTTC
>TRBV10-3|TRBJ1-1|TRBD1|.
CATSTGPTEAFF
TGTGCCACGTCGACAGGGCCCACTGAAGCTTTCTTT
>TRBV28|TRBJ2-1|TRBD2|.
CASAPHLAGDSNEQFF
TGTGCCAGCGCGCCACACCTAGCGGGAGACTCCAATGAGCAGTTCTTC
>TRBV13|TRBJ2-1|TRBD2|.
CASSPPWVPAGRGNEQFF
TGTGCCAGCAGCCCCCCCTGGGTGCCAGCGGGAAGGGGAAATGAGCAGTTCTTC
>TRBV7-8|TRBJ2-1|.|.
CASSLDSGLGGWNEQFF
TGTGCCAGCAGCTTAGATTCGGGCCTAGGAGGCTGGAATGAGCAGTTCTTC
>TRBV9|TRBJ2-1|.|.
CASSVAPISGIYNEQFF
TGTGCCAGCAGCGTAGCCCCTATATCGGGGATCTACAATGAGCAGTTCTTC
>TRBV9|TRBJ1-5|.|.
CASSIQGHQPQHF
TGTGCCAGCAGCATCCAGGGTCATCAGCCCCAGCATTTT
>TRBV2|TRBJ1-2|TRBD1|.
CASYPQGAVYGYTF
TGTGCCAGCTATCCACAGGGGGCGGTCTATGGCTACACCTTC
>TRBV9|TRBJ1-1|TRBD1|.
CASSVTSDRGAEAFF
TGTGCCAGCAGCGTAACATCGGACAGGGGGGCTGAAGCTTTCTTT
>TRBV7-9|TRBJ2-7|TRBD1|.
CASSGQGWYEQYF
TGTGCCAGCAGTGGACAGGGCTGGTACGAGCAGTACTTC
>TRBV9|TRBJ2-7|TRBD1|.
CASSGGTGIYEQYF
TGTGCCAGCAGCGGGGGGACAGGGATCTACGAGCAGTACTTC
>TRBV27|TRBJ2-1|TRBD2|.
CASSLGLAYNEQFF
TGTGCCAGCAGTCTCGGACTAGCCTACAATGAGCAGTTCTTC
>TRBV7-2|TRBJ1-2|.|.
CASSLAQGMRGYTF
TGTGCCAGCAGCTTAGCGCAGGGAATGCGCGGCTACACCTTC
>TRBV19|TRBJ2-7|.|.
CASSQGGSSYEQYF
TGTGCCAGTAGTCAGGGGGGTTCGTCCTACGAGCAGTACTTC
>TRBV24-1|TRBJ2-1|TRBD2|once
CATSVGGTSANEQFF
TGTGCCACCAGTGTTGGCGGGACTAGCGCCAATGAGCAGTTCTTC
>TRBV6-5|TRBJ1-2|.|.
CASSYSGGNYGYTF
TGTGCCAGCAGTTACTCGGGGGGGAACTATGGCTACACCTTC
>TRBV28|TRBJ1-1|.|.
CASPPRPRQAEPFEAFF
TGTGCCAGCCCCCCGAGGCCCCGACAGGCCGAACCTTTTGAAGCTTTCTTT
>TRBV24-1|TRBJ2-3|TRBD2|.
CATSDPGLAGGTDTQYF
TGTGCCACCAGTGATCCGGGACTAGCGGGAGGCACAGATACGCAGTATTTT
>TRBV13|TRBJ1-1|.|.
CASSLDFYRTEAFF
TGTGCCAGCAGCTTAGACTTTTACAGGACTGAAGCTTTCTTT
>TRBV30|TRBJ2-7|.|once
CAWSVLYEQYF
TGTGCCTGGAGTGTACTCTACGAGCAGTACTTC
>TRBV19|TRBJ2-2|.|.
CASSILSNTGELFF
TGTGCCAGTAGTATCCTATCGAACACCGGGGAGCTGTTTTTT
>TRBV28|TRBJ2-3|.|.
CASSLGGPSTDTQYF
TGTGCCAGCAGTTTAGGAGGACCTAGCACAGATACGCAGTATTTT
>TRBV20-1|TRBJ2-3|TRBD2|.
CSAAGADTQYF
TGCAGTGCGGCGGGGGCAGATACGCAGTATTTT
>TRBV9|TRBJ2-5|.|.
CASGVGTQYF
TGTGCCAGCGGAGTGGGGACCCAGTACTTC
>TRBV6-5|TRBJ2-7|TRBD2|.
CASSYSVGGSYEQYF
TGTGCCAGCAGTTACTCTGTGGGAGGGTCTTACGAGCAGTACTTC
>TRBV27|TRBJ1-6|TRBD1|.
CARGVVDRGSPLHF
TGTGCCAGAGGGGTGGTGGACAGGGGTTCACCCCTCCACTTT
>TRBV3-1/TRBV3-2|TRBJ2-1|TRBD2|.
CASSQTQGLSYNEQFF
TGTGCCAGCAGCCAAACTCAGGGACTATCCTACAATGAGCAGTTCTTC
>TRBV7-6|TRBJ1-6|.|few
CASSLDSQGISPLHF
TGTGCCAGCAGCTTAGATAGCCAGGGGATTTCACCCCTCCACTTT
>TRBV14|TRBJ1-3|.|.
CASSQVLSSSGNTIYF
TGTGCCAGCAGCCAAGTACTCTCCTCCTCTGGAAACACCATATATTTT
>TRBV11-2|TRBJ1-1|.|.
CASSLLGGTEAFF
TGTGCCAGCAGCTTATTAGGAGGGACTGAAGCTTTCTTT
>TRBV10-3|TRBJ2-7|.|.
CAISGFGENTYEQYF
TGTGCCATCAGTGGATTCGGAGAAAACACCTACGAGCAGTACTTC
>TRBV5-4|TRBJ2-5|.|.
CASSQPSGVRETQYF
TGTGCCAGCAGCCAACCTTCAGGGGTGAGAGAGACCCAGTACTTC
>TRBV5-8|TRBJ1-3|.|.
CASSLAMNEPGNTIYF
TGTGCCAGCAGCTTGGCGATGAATGAGCCTGGAAACACCATATATTTT
>TRBV19|TRBJ1-5|TRBD1|.
CASSMRTGGFNQPQHF
TGTGCCAGTAGTATGCGGACAGGGGGCTTCAATCAGCCCCAGCATTTT
>TRBV5-6|TRBJ1-6|.|.
CASSSLESSYNSPLHF
TGTGCCAGCAGCTCCCTTGAGAGCTCCTATAATTCACCCCTCCACTTT
>TRBV2|TRBJ2-7|.|.
CASSSLHDSTYEQYF
TGTGCCAGCAGTTCGCTCCATGACAGTACCTACGAGCAGTACTTC
>TRBV19|TRBJ2-7|TRBD1|.
CASSIRRGLHEQYF
TGTGCCAGTAGTATAAGAAGGGGGCTGCACGAGCAGTACTTC
>TRBV4-1|TRBJ1-5|TRBD1|.
CASSQSGTGGRNQPQHF
TGCGCCAGCAGCCAATCCGGGACAGGGGGCCGCAATCAGCCCCAGCATTTT
>TRBV5-1|TRBJ1-4|.|.
CASSLGPGNEKLFF
TGCGCCAGCAGCCTCGGGCCGGGGAATGAAAAACTGTTTTTT
>TRBV19|TRBJ1-1|TRBD1|.
CASSWGGQGATEAFF
TGTGCCAGTAGTTGGGGAGGGCAGGGGGCGACTGAAGCTTTCTTT
>TRBV19|TRBJ2-7|.|.
CASSIGAGVSYEQYF
TGTGCCAGTAGTATCGGGGCAGGGGTCTCCTACGAGCAGTACTTC
>TRBV6-6|TRBJ1-5|.|once
CASSYSPQGNQPQHF
TGTGCCAGCAGTTACTCGCCACAGGGAAATCAGCCCCAGCATTTT
>TRBV6-6|TRBJ1-5|.|.
CASRFSNQPQHF
TGTGCCAGCCGGTTTAGCAATCAGCCCCAGCATTTT
>TRBV5-3|TRBJ2-1|TRBD2|.
CARSTLAGRDEQFF
TGTGCCAGAAGCACCCTAGCGGGTAGGGATGAGCAGTTCTTC
>TRBV27|TRBJ1-2|TRBD1|once
CASSFQYRTGGRWYGYTF
TGTGCCAGCAGTTTTCAATACAGGACAGGGGGTAGGTGGTATGGCTACACCTTC
>TRBV7-9|TRBJ2-3|TRBD2|few
CASSLGASSASGRAGTQYF
TGTGCCAGCAGCTTAGGGGCAAGTTCGGCTAGCGGGAGGGCCGGTACGCAGTATTTT